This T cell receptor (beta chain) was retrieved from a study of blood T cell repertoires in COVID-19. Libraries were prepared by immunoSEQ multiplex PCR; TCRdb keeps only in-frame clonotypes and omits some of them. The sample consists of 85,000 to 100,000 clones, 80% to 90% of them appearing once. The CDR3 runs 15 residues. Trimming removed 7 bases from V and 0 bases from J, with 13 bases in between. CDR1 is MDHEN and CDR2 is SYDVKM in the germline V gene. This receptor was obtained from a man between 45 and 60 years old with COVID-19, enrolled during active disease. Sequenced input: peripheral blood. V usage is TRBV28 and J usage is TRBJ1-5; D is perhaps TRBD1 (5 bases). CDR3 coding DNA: TGTGCCAGCACTAAACGGGGGGGTAGCAATCAGCCCCAGCATTTT. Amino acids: CASTKRGGSNQPQHF.